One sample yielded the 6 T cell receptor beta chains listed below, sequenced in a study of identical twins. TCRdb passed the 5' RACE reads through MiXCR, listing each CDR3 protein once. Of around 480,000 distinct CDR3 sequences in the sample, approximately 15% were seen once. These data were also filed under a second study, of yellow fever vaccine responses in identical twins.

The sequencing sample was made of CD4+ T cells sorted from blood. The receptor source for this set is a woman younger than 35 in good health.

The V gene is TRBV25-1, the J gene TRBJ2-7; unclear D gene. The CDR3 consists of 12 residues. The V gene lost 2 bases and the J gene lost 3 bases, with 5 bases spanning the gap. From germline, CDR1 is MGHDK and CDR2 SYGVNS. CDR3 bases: TGTGCCAGCAGTGAACAGTTCTACGAGCAGTACTTC. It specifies CASSEQFYEQYF.

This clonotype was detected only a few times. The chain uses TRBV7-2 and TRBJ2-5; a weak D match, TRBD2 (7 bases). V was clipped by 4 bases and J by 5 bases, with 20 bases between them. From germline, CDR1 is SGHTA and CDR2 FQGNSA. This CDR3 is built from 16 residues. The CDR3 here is CASSYQWGGRGETQYF. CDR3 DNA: TGTGCCAGCAGCTACCAGTGGGGGGGCCGGGGGGAGACCCAGTACTTC.

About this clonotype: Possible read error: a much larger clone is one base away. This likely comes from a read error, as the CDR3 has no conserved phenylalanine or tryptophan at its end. The DNA of the CDR3 is TGCAGTGCTAGAGCTTTTCCGGGGGCTTTCCCAGAGGTCCCCTACGAGCAGTACTTG. Translation: CSARAFPGAFPEVPYEQYL. The chain recombines TRBV20-1 with TRBJ2-7; perhaps D is TRBD1 or TRBD2 (6 bases each). CDR1 and CDR2 from the germline V gene are DFQATT and SNEGSKA (reference sequence). The V gene lost 1 base and the J gene lost 2 bases, with 27 bases spanning the gap. This CDR3 comprises 19 residues.

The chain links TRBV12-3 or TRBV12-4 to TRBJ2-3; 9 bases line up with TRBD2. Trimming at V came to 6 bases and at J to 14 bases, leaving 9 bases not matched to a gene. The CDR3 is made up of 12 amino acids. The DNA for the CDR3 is TGTGCCAGCAGGGGGGGACTAGCCCGAATGTATTTT. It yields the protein CASRGGLARMYF.

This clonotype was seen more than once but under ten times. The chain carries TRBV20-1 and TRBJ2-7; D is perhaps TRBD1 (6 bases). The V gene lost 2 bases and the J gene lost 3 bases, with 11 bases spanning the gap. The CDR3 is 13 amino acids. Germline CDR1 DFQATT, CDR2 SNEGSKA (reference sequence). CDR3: CSARLGQIYEQYF. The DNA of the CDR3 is TGCAGTGCTAGACTTGGACAGATCTACGAGCAGTACTTC.

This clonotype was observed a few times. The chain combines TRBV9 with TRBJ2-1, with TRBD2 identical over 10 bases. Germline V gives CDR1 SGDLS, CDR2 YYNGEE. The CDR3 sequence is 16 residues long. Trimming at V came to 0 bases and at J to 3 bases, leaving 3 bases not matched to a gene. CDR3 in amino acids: CASSVAGTSVYNEQFF. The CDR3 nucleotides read TGTGCCAGCAGCGTAGCCGGGACTAGCGTCTACAATGAGCAGTTCTTC.